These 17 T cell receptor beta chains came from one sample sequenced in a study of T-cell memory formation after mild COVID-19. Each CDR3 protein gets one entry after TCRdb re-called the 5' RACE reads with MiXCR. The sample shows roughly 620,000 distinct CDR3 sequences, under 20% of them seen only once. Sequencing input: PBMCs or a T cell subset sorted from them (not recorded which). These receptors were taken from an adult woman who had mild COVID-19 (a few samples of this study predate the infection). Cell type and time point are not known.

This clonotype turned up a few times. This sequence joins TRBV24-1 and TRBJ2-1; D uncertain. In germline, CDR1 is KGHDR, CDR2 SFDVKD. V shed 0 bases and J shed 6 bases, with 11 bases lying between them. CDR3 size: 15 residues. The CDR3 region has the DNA TGTGCCACCAGTGATTTGGCCCGCGGTAGCAATGAGCAGTTCTTC. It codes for CATSDLARGSNEQFF.

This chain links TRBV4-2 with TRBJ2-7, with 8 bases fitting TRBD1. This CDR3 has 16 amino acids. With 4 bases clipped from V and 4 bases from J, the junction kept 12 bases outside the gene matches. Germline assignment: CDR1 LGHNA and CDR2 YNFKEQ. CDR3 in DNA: TGTGCCAGCAGCCCTATGAATGGACAGGGATATTACGAGCAGTACTTC. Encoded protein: CASSPMNGQGYYEQYF.

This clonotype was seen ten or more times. The CDR3 reads CASSSLPVGSYNEQFF. The DNA of the CDR3 is TGTGCCAGCAGTAGCCTCCCTGTAGGCTCCTACAATGAGCAGTTCTTC. The chain carries TRBV27 and TRBJ2-1; D unclear. V was shortened by 5 bases and J by 0 bases, with 14 bases between the two germline ends. This CDR3 has 16 residues. The germline CDR1 and CDR2 sequences are MNHEY and SMNVEV (reference sequence).

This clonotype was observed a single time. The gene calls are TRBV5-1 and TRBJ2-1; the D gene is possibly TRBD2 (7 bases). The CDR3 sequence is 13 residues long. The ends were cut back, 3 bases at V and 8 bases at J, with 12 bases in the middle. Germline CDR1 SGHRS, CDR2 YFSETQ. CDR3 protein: CASSWGGTYEQFF. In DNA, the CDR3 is TGCGCCAGCAGCTGGGGGGGCACGTATGAGCAGTTCTTC.

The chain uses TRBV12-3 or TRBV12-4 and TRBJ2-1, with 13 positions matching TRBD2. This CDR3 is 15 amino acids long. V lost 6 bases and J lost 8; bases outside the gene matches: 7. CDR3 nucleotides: TGTGCCAGCAGCCGGACTAGCGGGAGAAGGGATGAGCAGTTCTTC. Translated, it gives CASSRTSGRRDEQFF.

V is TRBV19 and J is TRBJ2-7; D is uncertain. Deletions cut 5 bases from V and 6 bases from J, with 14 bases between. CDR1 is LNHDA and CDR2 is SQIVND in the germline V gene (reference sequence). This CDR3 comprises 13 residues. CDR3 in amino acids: CASSLFPLGEQYF. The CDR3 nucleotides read TGTGCCAGTAGTTTGTTCCCCCTCGGCGAGCAGTACTTC.

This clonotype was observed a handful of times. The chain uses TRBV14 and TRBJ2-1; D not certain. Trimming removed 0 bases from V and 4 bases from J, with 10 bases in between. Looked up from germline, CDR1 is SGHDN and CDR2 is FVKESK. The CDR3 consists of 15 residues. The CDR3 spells CASSQERVTYNEQFF. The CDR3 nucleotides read TGTGCCAGCAGCCAAGAAAGGGTGACTTACAATGAGCAGTTCTTC.

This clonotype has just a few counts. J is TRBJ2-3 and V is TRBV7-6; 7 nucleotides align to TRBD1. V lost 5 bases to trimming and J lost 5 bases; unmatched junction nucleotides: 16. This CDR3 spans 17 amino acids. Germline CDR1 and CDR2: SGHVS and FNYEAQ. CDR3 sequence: CASSPLTGHQVIDTQYF. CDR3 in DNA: TGTGCCAGCAGCCCGCTGACAGGGCATCAAGTTATAGATACGCAGTATTTT.

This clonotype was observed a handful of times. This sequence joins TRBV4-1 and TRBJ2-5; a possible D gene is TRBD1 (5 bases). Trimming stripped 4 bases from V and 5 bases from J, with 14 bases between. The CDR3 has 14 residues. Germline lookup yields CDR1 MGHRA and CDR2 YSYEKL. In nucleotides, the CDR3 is TGCGCCAGCAGCCCGATTTCAGGGATGGAGACCCAGTACTTC. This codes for CASSPISGMETQYF.

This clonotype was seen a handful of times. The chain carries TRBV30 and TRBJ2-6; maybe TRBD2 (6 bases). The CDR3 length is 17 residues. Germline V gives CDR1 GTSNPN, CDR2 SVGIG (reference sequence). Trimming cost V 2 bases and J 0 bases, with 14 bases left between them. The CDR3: CAWSIGTFSSGANVLTF. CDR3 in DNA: TGTGCCTGGAGTATCGGGACTTTTAGCTCTGGGGCCAACGTCCTGACTTTC.

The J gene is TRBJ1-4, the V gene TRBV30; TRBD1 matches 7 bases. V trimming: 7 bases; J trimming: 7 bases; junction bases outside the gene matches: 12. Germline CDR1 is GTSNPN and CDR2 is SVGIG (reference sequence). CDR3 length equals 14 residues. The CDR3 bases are TGTGCCTACATACACCAGGGGGTTGGTGAAAAACTGTTTTTT. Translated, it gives CAYIHQGVGEKLFF.

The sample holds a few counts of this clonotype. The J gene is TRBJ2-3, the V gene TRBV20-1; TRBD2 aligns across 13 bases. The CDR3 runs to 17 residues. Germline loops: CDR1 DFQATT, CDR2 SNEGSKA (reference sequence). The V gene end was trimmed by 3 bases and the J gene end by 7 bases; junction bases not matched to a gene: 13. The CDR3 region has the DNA TGCAGTGCTAGGGATCCTCAGACTAGCGGGAGGCCGAATACGCAGTATTTT. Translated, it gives CSARDPQTSGRPNTQYF.

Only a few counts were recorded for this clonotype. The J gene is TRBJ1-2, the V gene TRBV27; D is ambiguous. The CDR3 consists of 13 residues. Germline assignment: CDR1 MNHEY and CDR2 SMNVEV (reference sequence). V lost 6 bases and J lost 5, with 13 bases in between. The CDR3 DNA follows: TGTGCCAGCAGAGGCAGTGAGGTTTATGGCTACACCTTC. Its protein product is CASRGSEVYGYTF.

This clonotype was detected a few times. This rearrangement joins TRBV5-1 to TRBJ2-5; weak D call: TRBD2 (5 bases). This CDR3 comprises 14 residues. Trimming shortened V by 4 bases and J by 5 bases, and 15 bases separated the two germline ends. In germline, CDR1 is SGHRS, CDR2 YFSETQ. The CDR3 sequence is CASSLTTFRETQYF. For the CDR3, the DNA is TGCGCCAGCAGCCTGACTACCTTCCGGGAGACCCAGTACTTC.

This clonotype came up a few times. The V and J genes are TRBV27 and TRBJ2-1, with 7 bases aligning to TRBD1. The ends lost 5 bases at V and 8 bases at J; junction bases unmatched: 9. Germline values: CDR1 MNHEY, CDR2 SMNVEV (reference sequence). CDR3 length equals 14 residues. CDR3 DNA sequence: TGTGCCAGCAGTCCTCAGACAGGGAACTATGAGCAGTTCTTC. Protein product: CASSPQTGNYEQFF.

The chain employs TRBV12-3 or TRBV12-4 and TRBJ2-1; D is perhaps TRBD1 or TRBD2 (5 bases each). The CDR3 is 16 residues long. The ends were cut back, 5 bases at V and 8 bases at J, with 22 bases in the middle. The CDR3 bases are TGTGCCAGCAGTCATACGGAGAGAGGGGCGCAGGATGAGCAGTTCTTC. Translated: CASSHTERGAQDEQFF.

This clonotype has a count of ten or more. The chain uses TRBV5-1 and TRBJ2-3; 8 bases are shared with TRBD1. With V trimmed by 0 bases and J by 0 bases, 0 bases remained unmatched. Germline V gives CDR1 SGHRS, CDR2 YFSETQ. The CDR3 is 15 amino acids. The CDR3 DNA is TGCGCCAGCAGCTTGGGACAGGGGAGCACAGATACGCAGTATTTT. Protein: CASSLGQGSTDTQYF.